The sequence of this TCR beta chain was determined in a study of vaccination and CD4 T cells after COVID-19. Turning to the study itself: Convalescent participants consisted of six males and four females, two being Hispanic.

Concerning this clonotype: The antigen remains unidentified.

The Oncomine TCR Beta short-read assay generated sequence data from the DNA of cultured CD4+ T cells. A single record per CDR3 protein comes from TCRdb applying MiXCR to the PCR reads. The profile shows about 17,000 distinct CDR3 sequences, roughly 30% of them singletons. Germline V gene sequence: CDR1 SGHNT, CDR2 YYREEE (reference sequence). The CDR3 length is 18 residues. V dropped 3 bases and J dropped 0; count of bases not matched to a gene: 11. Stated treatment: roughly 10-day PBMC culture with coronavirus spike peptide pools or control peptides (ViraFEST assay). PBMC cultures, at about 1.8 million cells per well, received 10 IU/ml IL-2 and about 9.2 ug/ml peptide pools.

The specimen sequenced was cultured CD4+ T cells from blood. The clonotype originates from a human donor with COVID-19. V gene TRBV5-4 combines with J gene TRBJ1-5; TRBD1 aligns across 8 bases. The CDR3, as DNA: TGTGCCAGCAGCTCGCTGGGACAGGCGACTACTAGCAATCAGCCCCAGCATTTT. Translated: CASSSLGQATTSNQPQHF.